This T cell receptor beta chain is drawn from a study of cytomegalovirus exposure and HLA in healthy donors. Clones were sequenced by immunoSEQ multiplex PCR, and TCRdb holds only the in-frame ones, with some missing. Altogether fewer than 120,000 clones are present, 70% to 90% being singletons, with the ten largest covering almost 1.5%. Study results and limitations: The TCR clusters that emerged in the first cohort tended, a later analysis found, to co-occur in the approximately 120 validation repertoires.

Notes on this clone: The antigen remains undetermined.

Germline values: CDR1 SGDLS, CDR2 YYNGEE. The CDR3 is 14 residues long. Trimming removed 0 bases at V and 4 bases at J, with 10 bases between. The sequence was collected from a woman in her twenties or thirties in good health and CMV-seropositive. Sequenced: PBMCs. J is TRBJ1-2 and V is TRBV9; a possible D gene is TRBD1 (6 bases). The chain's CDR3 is CASSVDGRGYGYTF. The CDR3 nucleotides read TGTGCCAGCAGCGTAGATGGCAGGGGCTATGGCTACACCTTC.